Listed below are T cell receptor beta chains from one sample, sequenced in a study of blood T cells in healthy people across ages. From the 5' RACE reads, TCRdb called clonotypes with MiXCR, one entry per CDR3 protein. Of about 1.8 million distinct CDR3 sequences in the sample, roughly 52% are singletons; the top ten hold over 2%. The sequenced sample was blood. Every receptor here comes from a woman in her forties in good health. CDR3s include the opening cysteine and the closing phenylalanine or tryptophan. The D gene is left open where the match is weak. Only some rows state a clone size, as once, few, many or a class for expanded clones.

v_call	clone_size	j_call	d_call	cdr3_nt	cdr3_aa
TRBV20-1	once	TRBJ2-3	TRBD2	TGCAGTGCTTTGTCGATACCGGGACTAGCGGGGGGGAGCACAGATACGCAGTATTTT	CSALSIPGLAGGSTDTQYF
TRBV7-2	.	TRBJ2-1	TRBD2	TGTGCCAGCAGCTCCCGGACTAGCGGGGGGGTATACAATGAGCAGTTCTTC	CASSSRTSGGVYNEQFF
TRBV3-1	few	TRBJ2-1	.	TGTGCCAGCAGCCAAGCCTCGGAGGGGGGGCCATACAATGAGCAGTTCTTC	CASSQASEGGPYNEQFF
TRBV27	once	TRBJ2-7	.	TGTGCCAGCAGCCAAGCTCGATTCGGTGCTCAAGGGCGGGGTATCCCCTACGAGCAGTACTTC	CASSQARFGAQGRGIPYEQYF
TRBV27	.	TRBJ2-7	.	TGTGGCAGCAGTTTGGATCAGTCCTACGAGCAGTACTTC	CGSSLDQSYEQYF
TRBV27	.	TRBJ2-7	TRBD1	TGTGCCAGCGTAGGGGTTTTGACAGGGGCTACCTACGAGCAGTACTTC	CASVGVLTGATYEQYF
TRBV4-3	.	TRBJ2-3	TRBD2	TGCGCCAGCAGCCAAGATTGGCAGCGGGGGGGCATAGATACGCAGTATTTT	CASSQDWQRGGIDTQYF
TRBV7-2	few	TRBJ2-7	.	TGTGCCAGCAGCTTAACGCTCCCTCGGGCAAATGAGCAGTACTTC	CASSLTLPRANEQYF
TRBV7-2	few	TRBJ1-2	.	TGTGCCAGCAGCACCTGGGCCCCTAACTATGGCTACACCTTC	CASSTWAPNYGYTF
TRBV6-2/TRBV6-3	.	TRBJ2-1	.	TGTGCCAGCAGTTCACAAACGGACTACCACAATGAGCAGTTCTTC	CASSSQTDYHNEQFF
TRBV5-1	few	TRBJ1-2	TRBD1	TGCGCCAGCAGCTTGTTTGCACAGGGGGCGGAGATCGACTATGGCTACACCTTC	CASSLFAQGAEIDYGYTF
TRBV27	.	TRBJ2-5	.	TGTGCCACCTATGCTGCTGGGACCGGGGAGACCCAGTACTTC	CATYAAGTGETQYF
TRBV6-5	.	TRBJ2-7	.	TGTGCCAGCAGTCGTTACCCTGGGACCTCCTACGAGCAGTACTTC	CASSRYPGTSYEQYF
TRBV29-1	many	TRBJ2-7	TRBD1	TGCAGCGTTAGGACAGGGTCCTACGAGCAGTACTTC	CSVRTGSYEQYF
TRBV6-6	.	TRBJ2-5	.	TGTGCCTGCAGTTACAGAGGCGGCCAGGGCATCCAAGAGACCCAGTACTTC	CACSYRGGQGIQETQYF
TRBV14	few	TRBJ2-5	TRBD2	TGTGCCAGCAGCCTATTCCGGGGGGAAAAAGAGACCCAGTACTTC	CASSLFRGEKETQYF
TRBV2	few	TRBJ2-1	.	TGTGCCAGCATGGACGATGCGAGGAGTGAGCAGTTCTTC	CASMDDARSEQFF
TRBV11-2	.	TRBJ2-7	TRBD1	TGTGCCAGCAGCTTTTTGACAGGGATTGGAAATGAGCAGTACTTC	CASSFLTGIGNEQYF
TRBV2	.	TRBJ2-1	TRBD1	TGTGCCAGCACCATGGACAGGGGGTACAATGAGCAGTTCTTC	CASTMDRGYNEQFF
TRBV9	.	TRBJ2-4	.	TGTGCCAGCAGCGTGGGGCCCCGAAGCGACACCCTGAGAAACATTCAGTACTTC	CASSVGPRSDTLRNIQYF
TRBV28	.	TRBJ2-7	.	TGTGCCACCAGACTACAGGCCTACGAGCAGTACTTC	CATRLQAYEQYF
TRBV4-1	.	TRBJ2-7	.	TGCGGCAGCAGCCCTACGGCAGGGAACTACGAGCAGTACTTC	CGSSPTAGNYEQYF
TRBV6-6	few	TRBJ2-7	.	TGTGCCGCTGGGACAATCGAGCAGTACTTC	CAAGTIEQYF
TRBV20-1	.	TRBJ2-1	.	TGCAGTGCTAGAGATCAGTACCGGGGGTCCTACAATGAGCAGTTCTTC	CSARDQYRGSYNEQFF
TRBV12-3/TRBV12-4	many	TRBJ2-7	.	TGTGCCAGCAGTTACAATGAGCAGTACTTC	CASSYNEQYF
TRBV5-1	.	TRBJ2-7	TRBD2	TGCGCCAGCAGTCGGGAAGCGGGGGCCTCAATTCCCTACGAGCAGTACTTC	CASSREAGASIPYEQYF
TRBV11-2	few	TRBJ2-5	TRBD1	TGTGCCAGCAGCGCCCGGACAGGAGTCCCAGGGGCCCAGTACTTC	CASSARTGVPGAQYF
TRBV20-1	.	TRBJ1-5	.	TGCAGTGCTAGACAATTCGCAGTGAGCAATCAGCCCCAGCATTTT	CSARQFAVSNQPQHF
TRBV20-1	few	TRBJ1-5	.	TGCAGTGCAACAAGGCGGGCCACGGGAAGGGATCAGCCCCAGCATTTT	CSATRRATGRDQPQHF
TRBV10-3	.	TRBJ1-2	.	TGTGCCATCAGTGAGTCTGGGGGGGAGCCTAACTATGGCTACACCTTC	CAISESGGEPNYGYTF
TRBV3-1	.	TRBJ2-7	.	TGTGCCAGCAGCCTCATCCACGACCTTACCTACGAGCAGTACTTC	CASSLIHDLTYEQYF
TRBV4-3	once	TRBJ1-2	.	TGCGCCAGCAGCCAAGATCACGGAGGCTACACCTTC	CASSQDHGGYTF
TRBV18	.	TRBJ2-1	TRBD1	TGTGCCAGCTCGCAGGACAGGGTTTTACGTGAGCAGTTCTTC	CASSQDRVLREQFF
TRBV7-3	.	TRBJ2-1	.	TGTGCCAGCAGCCCACCGGGATCGGGTCTGCTCAATGAGCAGTTCTTC	CASSPPGSGLLNEQFF
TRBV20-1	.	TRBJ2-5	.	TGCAGTGCTAGAGTGACTCCTCGGCAAGAGACCCAGTACTTC	CSARVTPRQETQYF
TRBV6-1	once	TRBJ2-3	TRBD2	TGTGCCAGCAACGGACTAGCGGGGTCCCTCCAGGCGCAGTATTTT	CASNGLAGSLQAQYF
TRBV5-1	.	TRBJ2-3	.	TGCGCCAGCAGCTTGGGGGACGTCCTAGGAGATACGCAGTATTTT	CASSLGDVLGDTQYF
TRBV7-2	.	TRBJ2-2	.	TGTGCCAGCAGCTTAGCCCGACAGGGGGAGCTGTTTTTT	CASSLARQGELFF
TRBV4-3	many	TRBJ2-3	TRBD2	TGCGCCAGCAGCCAAGCGGGGGGGCACACAGATACGCAGTATTTT	CASSQAGGHTDTQYF
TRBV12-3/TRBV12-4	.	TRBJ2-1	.	TGTGCCAGCAGTACCGGGGCCAACAATGAGCAGTTCTTC	CASSTGANNEQFF
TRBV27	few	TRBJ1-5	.	TGTGCCAGCAGCCCCCGGGCTCAGAATCAGCCCCAGCATTTT	CASSPRAQNQPQHF